Each of the 9 T cell receptor beta chains below was sequenced from the same sample in a study of CD8 T cells in Susac syndrome. Random hexamers primed reverse transcription of about 0.45 to 1 ug RNA. TCRdb reanalysed the immunoSEQ multiplex PCR reads using MiXCR and keeps one entry per CDR3 protein. The table includes under 200,000 distinct CDR3 sequences, 85% to 95% detected once. Sequenced material: CD8+ T cells from PBMCs. The origin of the receptors is a human donor with multiple sclerosis.

The rearrangement joins TRBV29-1 to TRBJ1-1; D unclear. The germline V and J ends were trimmed by 3 bases and 0 bases, with 8 bases remaining between them. This CDR3 comprises 13 residues. CDR1 SQVTM and CDR2 ANQGSEA come from the germline V gene. For the CDR3, the DNA is TGCAGCGTTGACGTGACACTGAACACTGAAGCTTTCTTT. Translation: CSVDVTLNTEAFF. Variable domain in full (rest from reference TRBV29-1 and TRBJ1-1): SAVISQKPSRDICQRGTSLTIQCQVDSQVTMMFWYRQQPGQSLTLIATANQGSEATYESGFVIDKFPISRPNLTFSTLTVSNMSPEDSSIYLCSVDVTLNTEAFFGQGTRLTVV.

The chain joins TRBV24-1 to TRBJ2-1, with D possibly TRBD1 on 6 matching bases. Germline V gene lookup returns CDR1 KGHDR and CDR2 SFDVKD. V was trimmed by 0 bases and J by 6 bases, leaving 8 bases between them. The CDR3 covers 14 residues. The CDR3 loop reads CATSDLSQGNEQFF. The CDR3 DNA sequence: TGTGCCACCAGTGATTTGTCACAGGGCAATGAGCAGTTCTTC.

J is TRBJ2-7 and V is TRBV9; TRBD1 aligns across 7 bases. Germline V CDR1 and CDR2: SGDLS, YYNGEE. There are 16 residues in the CDR3. The ends lost 4 bases at V and 0 bases at J; junction bases unmatched: 10. The CDR3 protein is CASSPRAAGGSYEQYF. The DNA of the CDR3 is TGTGCCAGCAGCCCTAGGGCGGCAGGGGGCTCCTACGAGCAGTACTTC.

V is TRBV15 and J is TRBJ2-7; D unresolved. The ends were cut back, 1 base at V and 0 bases at J, with 13 bases in the middle. The CDR3 has 16 amino acids. The V gene's germline CDR1 is LNHNV and CDR2 YYDKDF (reference sequence). The DNA for the CDR3 is TGTGCCACCAGCAGAGGTGTCAGCCCTAGCTCCTACGAGCAGTACTTC. The encoded protein is CATSRGVSPSSYEQYF.

This sequence joins TRBV7-6 and TRBJ2-7, with D maybe TRBD1 (5 bases). Trimming took off 2 bases at V and 6 bases at J, with 14 bases between the two ends. Looked up from germline, CDR1 is SGHVS and CDR2 is FNYEAQ. This CDR3 comprises 14 residues. This chain's CDR3 is CASSLSVQGGEQYF. The CDR3 region has the DNA TGTGCCAGCAGCTTATCCGTCCAGGGCGGCGAGCAGTACTTC.

The chain couples TRBV28 to TRBJ2-7; 11 bases match TRBD2. The germline gives CDR1 MDHEN, CDR2 SYDVKM. CDR3 size: 15 residues. With V trimmed by 6 bases and J by 7 bases, 11 bases remained unmatched. The CDR3 coding sequence is TGTGCCAGCAGCTCACTAGCGGGAGCTCTCCAAGAGCAGTACTTC. As protein: CASSSLAGALQEQYF. The whole variable domain, filled in from reference TRBV28 and TRBJ2-7, reads DVKVTQSSRYLVKRTGEKVFLECVQDMDHENMFWYRQDPGLGLRLIYFSYDVKMKEKGDIPEGYSVSREKKERFSLILESASTNQTSMYLCASSSLAGALQEQYFGPGTRLTVT.

CDR3 region: CASSQRNMDTEAFF. DNA of the CDR3: TGCGCCAGCAGCCAAAGGAATATGGACACTGAAGCTTTCTTT. The V and J genes are TRBV4-1 and TRBJ1-1, with D unresolved. Germline V lookup: CDR1 MGHRA, CDR2 YSYEKL. CDR3 length equals 14 residues. V shed 2 bases and J shed 3 bases, with 10 bases lying between them.

The chain links TRBV7-9 to TRBJ2-1, with a possible D match to TRBD2 (5 bases). The CDR3 is 15 residues long. Germline lookup yields CDR1 SEHNR and CDR2 FQNEAQ (reference sequence). V lost 5 bases and J 5 bases, leaving 16 bases between the germline ends. CDR3 sequence (DNA): TGTGCCAGCAGCATTCCGGCTAGCCCTCACAATGAGCAGTTCTTC. Amino acids: CASSIPASPHNEQFF.

V usage is TRBV28 and J usage is TRBJ1-1; D is undetermined. Trimming left V 9 bases short and J 1 base short, with 15 bases between. Germline-derived CDR1 and CDR2 are MDHEN and SYDVKM. The CDR3 has 14 amino acids. CDR3 sequence (DNA): TGTGCCAGTCACGACCCCGGAGGGAACACTGAAGCTTTCTTT. Translation: CASHDPGGNTEAFF.